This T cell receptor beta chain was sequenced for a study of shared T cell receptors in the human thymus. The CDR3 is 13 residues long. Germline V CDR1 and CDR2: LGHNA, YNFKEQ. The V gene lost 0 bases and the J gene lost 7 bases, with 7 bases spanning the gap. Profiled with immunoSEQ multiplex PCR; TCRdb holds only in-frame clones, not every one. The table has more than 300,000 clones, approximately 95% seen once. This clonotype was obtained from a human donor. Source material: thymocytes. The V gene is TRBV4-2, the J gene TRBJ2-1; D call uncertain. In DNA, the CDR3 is TGTGCCAGCAGCCAAGATACTGGGAATGAGCAGTTCTTC. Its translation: CASSQDTGNEQFF.